The following is a T cell receptor (beta chain) sequence with its context. V shed 6 bases, J shed 0 bases, and the junction held 3 bases outside the gene matches. In germline, CDR1 is MNHEY, CDR2 SMNVEV (reference sequence). The CDR3 consists of 15 residues. The data were obtained in a study of blood T cell repertoires in COVID-19. The method was immunoSEQ multiplex PCR; TCRdb's version includes in-frame clones alone and lacks a portion of them. The table has some 350,000 clones, 80% to 90% seen once. Across 20 to 25 US areas, participants ranged in age from about 18 to 100 years. Clinical histories supplied by participants themselves formed the basis of cohort assignment. Recovery among Cohort 3 donors was established by two negative PCRs, clearance, or symptom resolution.

This chain links TRBV27 with TRBJ2-7; 12 nucleotides align to TRBD2. The sequence was obtained from a man in his thirties or forties who had recovered from COVID-19. Sequenced: PBMCs or T cells enriched from blood (not recorded which). For the CDR3, the DNA is TGTGCCAGCAGGCTAGCGGGGGGGCTCTCCTACGAGCAGTACTTC. The encoded protein is CASRLAGGLSYEQYF.